Described below is a single T cell receptor beta chain sequence and its context. What it recognizes is unknown. This entry is derived from a study of cytomegalovirus exposure and HLA in healthy donors. Turning to the study itself: Drawn from HLA-typed donors, tens of millions of unique TCRs were held in an early data release.

Findings of the study overall: Sequencing depth roughly uniform across donors was assumed in presence/absence analyses. TCR beta V- and J-gene trimming was later associated with a missense DCLRE1C variant. Within an earlier analysis, most TCR beta V segments proved productive either about 90% or about 30% of the time.

Germline trimming cut 8 bases from V and 0 bases from J; bases unmatched to any gene: 4. Germline loops: CDR1 LNHDA, CDR2 SQIVND (reference sequence). The CDR3 is made up of 14 amino acids. PCR amplification relied on 60 Vbeta primers (plus 13 Jbeta primers). The data were produced by immunoSEQ multiplex PCR, yet TCRdb's version contains in-frame clones alone and is incomplete. The table has about 190,000 clones, over 70% seen once. V gene TRBV19 combines with J gene TRBJ2-1, with 7 bases fitting TRBD2. The sequence came from a man aged 35 to 55 in good health and CMV-seropositive. Sequenced input: PBMCs. CDR3 nucleotides: TGTGCCAGTGGGGGACTACTCTCCTACAATGAGCAGTTCTTC. Amino acid sequence: CASGGLLSYNEQFF.